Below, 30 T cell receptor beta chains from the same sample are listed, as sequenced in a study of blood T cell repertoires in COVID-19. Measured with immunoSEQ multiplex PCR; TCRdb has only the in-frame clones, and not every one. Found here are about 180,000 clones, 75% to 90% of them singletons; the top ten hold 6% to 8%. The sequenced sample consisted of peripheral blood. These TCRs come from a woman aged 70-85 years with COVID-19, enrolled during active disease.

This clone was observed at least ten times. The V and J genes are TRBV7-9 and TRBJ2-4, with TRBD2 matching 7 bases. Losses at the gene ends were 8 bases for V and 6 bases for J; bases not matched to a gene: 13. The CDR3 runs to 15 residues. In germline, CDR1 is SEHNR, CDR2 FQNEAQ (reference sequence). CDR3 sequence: CASAILSGLSNIQYF. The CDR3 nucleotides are TGTGCCAGCGCCATTCTTAGCGGGCTCTCAAACATTCAGTACTTC.

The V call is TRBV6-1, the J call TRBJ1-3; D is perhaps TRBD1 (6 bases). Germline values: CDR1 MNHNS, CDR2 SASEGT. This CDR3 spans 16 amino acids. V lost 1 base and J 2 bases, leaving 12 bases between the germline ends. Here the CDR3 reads CASSEVLGGTGNTIYF. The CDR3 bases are TGTGCCAGCAGTGAAGTATTAGGGGGAACTGGAAACACCATATATTTT.

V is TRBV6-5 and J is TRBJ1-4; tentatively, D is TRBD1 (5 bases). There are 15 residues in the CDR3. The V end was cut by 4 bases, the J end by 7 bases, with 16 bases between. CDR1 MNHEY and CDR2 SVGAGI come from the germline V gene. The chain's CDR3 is CASSLGGARGEKLFF. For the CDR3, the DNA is TGTGCCAGCAGTTTAGGTGGGGCGCGTGGTGAAAAACTGTTTTTT.

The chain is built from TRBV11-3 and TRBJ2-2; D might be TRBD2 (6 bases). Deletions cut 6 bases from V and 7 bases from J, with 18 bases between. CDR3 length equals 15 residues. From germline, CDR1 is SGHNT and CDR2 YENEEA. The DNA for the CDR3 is TGTGCCAGCAGTAAGGGGACTCCCAGTGGCGGGGAGCTGTTTTTT. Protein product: CASSKGTPSGGELFF.

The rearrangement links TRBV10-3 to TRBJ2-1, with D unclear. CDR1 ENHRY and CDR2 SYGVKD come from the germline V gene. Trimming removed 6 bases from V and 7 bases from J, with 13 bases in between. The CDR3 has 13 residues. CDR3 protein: CAIRSNSPNEQFF. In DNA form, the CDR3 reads TGTGCCATCAGAAGTAACTCGCCGAATGAGCAGTTCTTC.

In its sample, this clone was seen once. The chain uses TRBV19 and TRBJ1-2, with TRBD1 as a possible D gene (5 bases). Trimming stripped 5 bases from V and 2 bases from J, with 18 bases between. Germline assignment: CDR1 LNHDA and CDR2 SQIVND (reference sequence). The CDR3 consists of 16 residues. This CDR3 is CASSPLGGQANYGYTF. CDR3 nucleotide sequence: TGTGCCAGTAGTCCCCTCGGGGGTCAGGCGAACTATGGCTACACCTTC.

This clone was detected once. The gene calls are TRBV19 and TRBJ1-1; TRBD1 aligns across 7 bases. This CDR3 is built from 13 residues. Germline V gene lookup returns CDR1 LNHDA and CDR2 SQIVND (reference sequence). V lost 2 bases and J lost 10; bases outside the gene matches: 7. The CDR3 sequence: CASSIKVTGSAFF. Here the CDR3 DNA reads TGTGCCAGTAGTATAAAAGTGACAGGGTCAGCTTTCTTT.

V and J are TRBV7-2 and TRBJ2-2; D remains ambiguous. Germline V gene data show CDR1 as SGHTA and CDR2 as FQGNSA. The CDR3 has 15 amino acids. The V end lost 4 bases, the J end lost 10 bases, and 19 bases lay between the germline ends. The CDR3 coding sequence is TGTGCCAGCAGCTCCTATATCCAGTGGGCCGAGGAGCTGTTTTTT. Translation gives CASSSYIQWAEELFF. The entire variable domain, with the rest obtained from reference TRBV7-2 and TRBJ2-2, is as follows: GAGVSQSPSNKVTEKGKDVELRCDPISGHTALYWYRQSLGQGLEFLIYFQGNSAPDKSGLPSDRFSAERTGGSVSTLTIQRTQQEDSAVYLCASSSYIQWAEELFFGEGSRLTVL.

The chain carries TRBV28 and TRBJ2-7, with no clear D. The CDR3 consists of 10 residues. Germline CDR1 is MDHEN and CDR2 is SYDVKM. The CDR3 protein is CPRGPYEQYF. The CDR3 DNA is TGTCCTCGTGGGCCCTACGAGCAGTACTTC.

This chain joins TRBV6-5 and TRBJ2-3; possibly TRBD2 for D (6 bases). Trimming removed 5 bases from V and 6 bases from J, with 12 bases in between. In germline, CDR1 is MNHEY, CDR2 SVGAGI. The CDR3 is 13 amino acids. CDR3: CASSNPGTDTQYF. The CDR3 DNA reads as TGTGCCAGCAGTAACCCCGGGACTGATACGCAGTATTTT.

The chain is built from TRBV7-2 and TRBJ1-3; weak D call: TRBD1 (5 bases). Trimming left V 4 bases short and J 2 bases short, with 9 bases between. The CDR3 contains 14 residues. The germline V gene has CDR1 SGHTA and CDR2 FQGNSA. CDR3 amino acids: CASSSRGAGNTIYF. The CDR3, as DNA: TGTGCCAGCAGCTCCCGGGGGGCTGGAAACACCATATATTTT. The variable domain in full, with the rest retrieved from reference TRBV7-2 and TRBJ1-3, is GAGVSQSPSNKVTEKGKDVELRCDPISGHTALYWYRQSLGQGLEFLIYFQGNSAPDKSGLPSDRFSAERTGGSVSTLTIQRTQQEDSAVYLCASSSRGAGNTIYFGEGSWLTVV.

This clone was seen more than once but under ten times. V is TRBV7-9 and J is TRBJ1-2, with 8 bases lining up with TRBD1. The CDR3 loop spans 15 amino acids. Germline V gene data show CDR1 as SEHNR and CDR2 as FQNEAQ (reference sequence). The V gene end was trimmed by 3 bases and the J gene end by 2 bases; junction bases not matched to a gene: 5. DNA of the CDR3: TGTGCCAGCAGCTTCTTGGACAGGGCCAACTATGGCTACACCTTC. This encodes CASSFLDRANYGYTF.

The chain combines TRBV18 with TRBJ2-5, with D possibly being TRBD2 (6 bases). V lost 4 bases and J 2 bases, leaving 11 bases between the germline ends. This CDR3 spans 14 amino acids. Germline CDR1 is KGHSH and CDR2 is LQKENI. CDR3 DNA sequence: TGTGCCAGCTCACGATGGGGGGATCAAGAGACCCAGTACTTC. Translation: CASSRWGDQETQYF.

In nucleotides, the CDR3 is TGCGCCAGCAGCTTGTTGGGACAGGGGGCATCGGGAATCTCCTACAATGAGCAGTTCTTC. Protein: CASSLLGQGASGISYNEQFF. The chain couples TRBV5-1 to TRBJ2-1, with 12 bases aligning to TRBD1. There are 20 residues in the CDR3. V was clipped by 1 base and J by 0 bases; unmatched bases: 11. Germline values: CDR1 SGHRS, CDR2 YFSETQ.

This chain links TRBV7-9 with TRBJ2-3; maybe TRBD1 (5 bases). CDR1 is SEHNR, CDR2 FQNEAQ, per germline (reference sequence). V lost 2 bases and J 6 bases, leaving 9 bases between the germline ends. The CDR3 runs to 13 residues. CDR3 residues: CASSLSPGDTQYF. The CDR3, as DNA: TGTGCCAGCAGCTTATCGCCAGGGGATACGCAGTATTTT.

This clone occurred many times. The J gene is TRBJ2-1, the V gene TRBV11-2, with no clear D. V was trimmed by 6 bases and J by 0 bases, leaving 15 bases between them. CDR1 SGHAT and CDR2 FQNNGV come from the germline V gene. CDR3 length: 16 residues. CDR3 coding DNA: TGTGCCAGCAGTCCCCTGACTCCGAGCTCCTACAATGAGCAGTTCTTC. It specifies CASSPLTPSSYNEQFF. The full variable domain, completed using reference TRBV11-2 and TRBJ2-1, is EAGVAQSPRYKIIEKRQSVAFWCNPISGHATLYWYQQILGQGPKLLIQFQNNGVVDDSQLPKDRFSAERLKGVDSTLKIQPAKLEDSAVYLCASSPLTPSSYNEQFFGPGTRLTVL.

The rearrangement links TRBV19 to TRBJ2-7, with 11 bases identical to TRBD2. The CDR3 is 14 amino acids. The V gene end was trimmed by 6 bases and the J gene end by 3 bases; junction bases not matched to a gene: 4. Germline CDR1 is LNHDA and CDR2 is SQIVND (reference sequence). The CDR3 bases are TGTGCCAGTAGGCCTAGCGGGAGGCACTACGAGCAGTACTTC. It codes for CASRPSGRHYEQYF.

CDR3: CASSSLDRDYGYTF. The CDR3 DNA sequence: TGTGCCAGCAGTTCCCTGGACAGGGACTATGGCTACACCTTC. The gene calls are TRBV28 and TRBJ1-2, with TRBD1 matching over 8 bases. The CDR3 loop spans 14 amino acids. The germline CDR1 and CDR2 sequences are MDHEN and SYDVKM. Trimming at V came to 4 bases and at J to 3 bases, leaving 4 bases not matched to a gene.

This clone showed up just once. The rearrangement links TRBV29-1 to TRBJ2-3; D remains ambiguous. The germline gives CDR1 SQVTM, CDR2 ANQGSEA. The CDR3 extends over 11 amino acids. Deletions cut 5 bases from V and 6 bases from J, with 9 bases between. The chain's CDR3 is CSVTTLDTQYF. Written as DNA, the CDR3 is TGCAGCGTTACTACGCTGGATACGCAGTATTTT.

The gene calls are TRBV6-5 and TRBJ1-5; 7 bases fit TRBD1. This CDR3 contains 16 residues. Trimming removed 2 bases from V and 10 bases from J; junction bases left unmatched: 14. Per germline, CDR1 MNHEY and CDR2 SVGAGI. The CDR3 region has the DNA TGTGCCAGCAGTTACAGCCGGGACAGCGGAGGTACCCCCCAGCATTTT. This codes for CASSYSRDSGGTPQHF.

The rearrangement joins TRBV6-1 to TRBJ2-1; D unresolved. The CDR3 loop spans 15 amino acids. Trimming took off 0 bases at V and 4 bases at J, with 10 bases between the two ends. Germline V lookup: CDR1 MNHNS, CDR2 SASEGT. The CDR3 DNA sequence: TGTGCCAGCAGTGAAGCCCCGAATCAGTACAATGAGCAGTTCTTC. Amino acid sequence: CASSEAPNQYNEQFF.

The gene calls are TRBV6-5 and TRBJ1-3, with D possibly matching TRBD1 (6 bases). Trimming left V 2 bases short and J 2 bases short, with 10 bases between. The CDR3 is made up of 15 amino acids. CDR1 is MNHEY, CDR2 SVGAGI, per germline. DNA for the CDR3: TGTGCCAGCAGTTACGCAGGGGCCCCTGGAAACACCATATATTTT. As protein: CASSYAGAPGNTIYF.

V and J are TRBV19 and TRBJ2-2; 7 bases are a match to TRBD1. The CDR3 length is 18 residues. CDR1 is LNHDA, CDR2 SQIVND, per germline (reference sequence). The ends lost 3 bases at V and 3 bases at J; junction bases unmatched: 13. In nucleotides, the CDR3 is TGTGCCAGTAGTATCCCAATTACAGGGACAGACGACACCGGGGAGCTGTTTTTT. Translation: CASSIPITGTDDTGELFF.

The CDR3 DNA follows: TGTGCCAGCAGTGAGCCGTCTAATGCCCGTCAGCCCCAGCATTTT. It yields the protein CASSEPSNARQPQHF. The chain carries TRBV6-1 and TRBJ1-5, with D unresolved. This CDR3 spans 15 amino acids. Trimming removed 3 bases at V and 6 bases at J, with 15 bases between. Germline CDR1 MNHNS, CDR2 SASEGT.

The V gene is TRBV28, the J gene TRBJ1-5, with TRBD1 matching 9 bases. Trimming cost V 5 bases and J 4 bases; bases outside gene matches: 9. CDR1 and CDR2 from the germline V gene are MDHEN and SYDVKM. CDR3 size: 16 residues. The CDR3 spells CASSRIRDRENQPQHF. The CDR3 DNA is TGTGCCAGCAGTCGGATCCGGGACAGGGAAAATCAGCCCCAGCATTTT.

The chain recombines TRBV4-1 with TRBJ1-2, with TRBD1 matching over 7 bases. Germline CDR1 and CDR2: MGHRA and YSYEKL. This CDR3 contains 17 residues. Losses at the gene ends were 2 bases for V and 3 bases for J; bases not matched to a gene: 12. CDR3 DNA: TGCGCCAGCAGCCAACAGAGACAGGGACCATTTGACTATGGCTACACCTTC. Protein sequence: CASSQQRQGPFDYGYTF.

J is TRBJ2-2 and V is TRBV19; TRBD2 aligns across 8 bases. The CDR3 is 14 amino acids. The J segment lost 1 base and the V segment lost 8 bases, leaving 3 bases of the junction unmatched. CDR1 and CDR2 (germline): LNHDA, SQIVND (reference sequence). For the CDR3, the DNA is TGTGCCAGTTTAGCGGGACGGAACACCGGGGAGCTGTTTTTT. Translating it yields CASLAGRNTGELFF.

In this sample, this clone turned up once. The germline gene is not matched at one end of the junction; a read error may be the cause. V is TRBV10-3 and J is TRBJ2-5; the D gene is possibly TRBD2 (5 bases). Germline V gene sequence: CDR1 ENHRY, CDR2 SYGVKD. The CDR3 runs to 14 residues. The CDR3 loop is CAISEYRGQETQYF. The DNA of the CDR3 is TGTGCCATCAGCGAGTATCGGGGCCAAGAGACCCAGTACTTC.

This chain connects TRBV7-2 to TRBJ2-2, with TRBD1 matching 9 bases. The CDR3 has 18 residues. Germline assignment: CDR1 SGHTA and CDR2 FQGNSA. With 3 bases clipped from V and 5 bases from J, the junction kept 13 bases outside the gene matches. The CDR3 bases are TGTGCCAGCAGCTTGGGTCAAGGGGGACAGGGAGGAACCGGGGAGCTGTTTTTT. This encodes CASSLGQGGQGGTGELFF.

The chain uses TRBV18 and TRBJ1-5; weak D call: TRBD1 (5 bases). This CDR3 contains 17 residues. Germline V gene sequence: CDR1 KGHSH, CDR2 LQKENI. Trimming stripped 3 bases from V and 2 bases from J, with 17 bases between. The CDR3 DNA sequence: TGTGCCAGCTCACCTTCAAAGCGTGACAGCGGCAATCAGCCCCAGCATTTT. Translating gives CASSPSKRDSGNQPQHF.